This T cell receptor (beta chain) was sequenced for a study of OX40 agonist ivuxolimab in advanced cancers. Study details: Ivuxolimab, an agonist antibody against OX40 (CD134), was given to patients. Age averaged approximately 60 years (range 23 to 79), and around 87% were male. Patients were dosed intravenously with ivuxolimab at 0.01 to 10 mg/kg every 2 weeks. Findings of the study overall: CD8+ T cells (on average) carried more expanded clones than CD4+ T cells.

In regard to this clone: The antigen remains undetermined.

Some clones are missing from TCRdb's copy, which holds only in-frame ones; the method was immunoSEQ multiplex PCR. The sample records approximately 50,000 clones, 84% being singletons. V lost 7 bases to trimming and J lost 7 bases; unmatched junction nucleotides: 4. The germline V gene has CDR1 DFQATT and CDR2 SNEGSKA (reference sequence). The CDR3 extends over 10 amino acids. The sequence came from an adult with an advanced solid tumor such as melanoma, head and neck, liver or kidney cancer. V gene TRBV20-1 combines with J gene TRBJ2-7; 7 nucleotides match TRBD2. The sequencing used CD4+ or CD8+ T cells sorted from blood, collected in a trial of the OX40 agonist ivuxolimab. The CDR3 sequence: CSVGRGEQYF. The CDR3 DNA sequence: TGCAGTGTCGGGCGGGGGGAGCAGTACTTC.